Below, 32 T cell receptor beta chains from the same sample are listed, as sequenced in a study of graft-versus-host responses after intestinal transplantation. Libraries were prepared by immunoSEQ multiplex PCR; TCRdb keeps only in-frame clonotypes and omits some of them. The table includes under 30,000 clones, 60% to 85% detected once. Intraepithelial and lamina propria lymphocytes were freed from processed graft tissue. Sequenced here: ileum tissue, sampled 98 days after intestinal transplantation. The source of these receptors is a human patient who received an intestinal transplant, so some T cells may come from the graft donor.

The chain has TRBV28 and TRBJ2-4; a possible D gene is TRBD2 (5 bases). Germline loops: CDR1 MDHEN, CDR2 SYDVKM. CDR3 length: 13 residues. Trimming removed 3 bases at V and 8 bases at J, with 11 bases between. CDR3 sequence: CASSLPGMDIQYF. For the CDR3, the DNA is TGTGCCAGCAGTTTGCCGGGAATGGACATTCAGTACTTC.

This rearrangement joins TRBV5-6 to TRBJ2-2; D call uncertain. The length of the CDR3 is 13 residues. Germline CDR1 reads SGHDT; CDR2 reads YYEEEE. V was cut by 4 bases and J by 6 bases, with 10 bases left in between. Written as DNA, the CDR3 is TGTGCCAGCAGCCCCCGAGGCTCCGGGGAGCTGTTTTTT. Protein: CASSPRGSGELFF.

This clone has more than one count but fewer than ten. The chain recombines TRBV10-3 with TRBJ1-2; D possibly corresponds to TRBD1 (5 bases). Germline CDR1 ENHRY, CDR2 SYGVKD. Trimming removed 0 bases from V and 6 bases from J, with 11 bases in between. The CDR3 is made up of 14 amino acids. CDR3 DNA sequence: TGTGCCATCAGTGAGTCCCTTCCGGGACATGGCTACACCTTC. Its protein product is CAISESLPGHGYTF.

This chain connects TRBV30 to TRBJ1-2; D is ambiguous. The V gene's germline CDR1 is GTSNPN and CDR2 SVGIG (reference sequence). The CDR3 is 12 residues long. Trimming left V 1 base short and J 4 bases short, with 7 bases between. Here the CDR3 DNA reads TGTGCCTGGAGTGCAAAGAGCTATGGCTACACCTTC. Translation: CAWSAKSYGYTF.

The V call is TRBV30, the J call TRBJ2-7, with 10 positions matching TRBD2. The V gene end was trimmed by 2 bases and the J gene end by 2 bases; junction bases not matched to a gene: 3. CDR1 GTSNPN and CDR2 SVGIG come from the germline V gene (reference sequence). This CDR3 spans 14 amino acids. CDR3 bases: TGTGCCTGGAGTCCTCTAGCGGGGGCCTACGAGCAGTACTTC. Its translation is CAWSPLAGAYEQYF.

The V and J genes are TRBV6-5 and TRBJ2-7; 7 bases align to TRBD1. This CDR3 spans 13 amino acids. Trimming cost V 7 bases and J 2 bases; bases outside gene matches: 5. CDR1 and CDR2 (germline): MNHEY, SVGAGI. DNA of the CDR3: TGTGCCAGCAAAGACAGGGTCACCTACGAGCAGTACTTC. Translation gives CASKDRVTYEQYF.

The chain is built from TRBV27 and TRBJ2-5; D might be TRBD1 or TRBD2, each matching 5 bases. Germline V CDR1 and CDR2: MNHEY, SMNVEV (reference sequence). The CDR3 sequence is 11 residues long. The V gene lost 10 bases and the J gene lost 4 bases, with 10 bases spanning the gap. Here the CDR3 reads CATSGGETQYF. The CDR3 DNA reads TGTGCCACCTCTGGGGGAGAGACCCAGTACTTC.

The rearrangement uses TRBV13 and TRBJ1-1; D not resolved. The germline V and J ends were trimmed by 2 bases and 0 bases, with 7 bases remaining between them. This CDR3 comprises 14 residues. In germline, CDR1 is PRHDT, CDR2 FYEKMQ (reference sequence). CDR3 region: CASSLQRMNTEAFF. The CDR3 DNA is TGTGCCAGCAGCTTACAACGGATGAACACTGAAGCTTTCTTT.

This chain connects TRBV5-1 to TRBJ2-3; D remains ambiguous. Germline-derived CDR1 and CDR2 are SGHRS and YFSETQ. This CDR3 spans 15 amino acids. V was clipped by 0 bases and J by 2 bases, with 10 bases between them. CDR3: CASSLAVSLTDTQYF. CDR3 bases: TGCGCCAGCAGCTTGGCCGTGTCTCTCACAGATACGCAGTATTTT.

The CDR3 is CASSQVGTFLSGTQYF. In DNA form, the CDR3 reads TGTGCCAGCAGCCAAGTAGGGACATTTTTAAGCGGGACCCAGTACTTC. The J gene is TRBJ2-5, the V gene TRBV14, with D maybe TRBD1 (6 bases). Trimming cost V 1 base and J 7 bases, with 19 bases left between them. CDR1 is SGHDN and CDR2 is FVKESK in the germline V gene. The CDR3 sequence is 16 residues long.

DNA of the CDR3: TGCGCCAGCAGCGGACTAGCGGGGGGCTACGAGCAGTACTTC. This gives the protein CASSGLAGGYEQYF. The rearrangement uses TRBV5-1 and TRBJ2-7, with TRBD2 matching over 14 bases. Germline V gives CDR1 SGHRS, CDR2 YFSETQ. The CDR3 loop spans 14 amino acids. V lost 4 bases, J lost 3 bases, and 0 bases stayed unmatched. The full variable domain, its missing parts supplied by reference TRBV5-1 and TRBJ2-7, is KAGVTQTPRYLIKTRGQQVTLSCSPISGHRSVSWYQQTPGQGLQFLFEYFSETQRNKGNFPGRFSGRQFSNSRSEMNVSTLELGDSALYLCASSGLAGGYEQYFGPGTRLTVT.

CDR3 nucleotides: TGTGCCAGCAGTGAAGGGCAGGGGGTAGGAAACACCATATATTTT. Its protein product is CASSEGQGVGNTIYF. This chain links TRBV2 with TRBJ1-3; TRBD1 matches 7 bases. Germline CDR1 and CDR2: SNHLY and FYNNEI. This CDR3 has 15 amino acids. The J segment lost 4 bases and the V segment lost 1 base, leaving 4 bases of the junction unmatched.

The chain uses TRBV6-5 and TRBJ1-2; 7 bases agree with TRBD1. The CDR3 totals 15 residues. J lost 4 bases, V lost 6 bases, and 11 bases had no gene match. Germline V gives CDR1 MNHEY, CDR2 SVGAGI. CDR3: CASRDSKQGTYGYTF. Written as DNA, the CDR3 is TGTGCCAGCAGGGACTCAAAACAGGGGACCTATGGCTACACCTTC.

The CDR3 sequence: CASSESRGEQYF. CDR3 in DNA: TGTGCCAGCAGTGAATCAAGGGGGGAGCAGTACTTC. This chain links TRBV25-1 with TRBJ2-7; the D gene is possibly TRBD1 (6 bases). This CDR3 is built from 12 residues. Trimming took off 1 base at V and 7 bases at J, with 8 bases between the two ends. Germline CDR1 MGHDK, CDR2 SYGVNS.

This chain connects TRBV2 to TRBJ1-2; TRBD1 matches 7 bases. Germline V gene sequence: CDR1 SNHLY, CDR2 FYNNEI. The trim removed 8 bases at V and 4 bases at J, leaving 7 bases unmatched. This CDR3 is built from 13 residues. The CDR3 region has the DNA TGTGCCAGCTGCCCCCGGGACAGCTATGGCTACACCTTC. It translates to CASCPRDSYGYTF.

CDR3 sequence reads: CASSQEVEGQDYGYTF. In nucleotides, the CDR3 is TGTGCCAGCAGCCAAGAAGTGGAGGGACAGGACTATGGCTACACCTTC. The chain links TRBV4-2 to TRBJ1-2; TRBD1 aligns across 8 bases. The V gene's germline CDR1 is LGHNA and CDR2 YNFKEQ. V lost 0 bases, J lost 3 bases, and 6 bases stayed unmatched. The CDR3 is made up of 16 amino acids.

The chain is built from TRBV6-4 and TRBJ2-2; 7 nucleotides agree with TRBD1. CDR3 length: 13 amino acids. Germline trimming cut 6 bases from V and 6 bases from J; bases unmatched to any gene: 4. The germline V gene has CDR1 MRHNA and CDR2 SNTAGT. CDR3 sequence (DNA): TGTGCCAGCAGGGGACAGCTGGCCGGGGAGCTGTTTTTT. This codes for CASRGQLAGELFF.

This clone was seen a handful of times. The genes are TRBV13 and TRBJ2-3; perhaps D is TRBD1 or TRBD2 (6 bases each). The ends were cut back, 2 bases at V and 2 bases at J, with 14 bases in the middle. The germline V gene has CDR1 PRHDT and CDR2 FYEKMQ (reference sequence). The CDR3 consists of 16 residues. The CDR3 sequence: CASSLLQGGPTDTQYF. The DNA of the CDR3 is TGTGCCAGCAGCTTACTACAGGGAGGCCCCACAGATACGCAGTATTTT.

The CDR3 nucleotides read TGTGCCAGCAGTTACTCCGAGTATGAGCAGTTCTTC. Translated: CASSYSEYEQFF. The rearrangement uses TRBV6-6 and TRBJ2-1; D uncertain. The CDR3 totals 12 residues. V lost 0 bases, J lost 8 bases, and 5 bases lay in between. The germline gives CDR1 MNHNY, CDR2 SVGAGI (reference sequence).

CDR3 sequence (DNA): TGTGCCAGCAGCTTAACTTACGGGACTGAAGCTTTCTTT. It specifies CASSLTYGTEAFF. The chain has TRBV7-3 and TRBJ1-1, with D unresolved. Germline CDR1 is SGHTA and CDR2 is FQGTGA. V lost 0 bases, J lost 5 bases, and 7 bases lay in between. CDR3 length equals 13 residues. The full variable domain, with the rest looked up from reference TRBV7-3 and TRBJ1-1, is GAGVSQTPSNKVTEKGKYVELRCDPISGHTALYWYRQSLGQGPEFLIYFQGTGAADDSGLPNDRFFAVRPEGSVSTLKIQRTERGDSAVYLCASSLTYGTEAFFGQGTRLTVV.

CDR3 bases: TGTGCCAGCAGTGAACAGGGCACAGATACGCAGTATTTT. Amino acid sequence: CASSEQGTDTQYF. The rearrangement joins TRBV2 to TRBJ2-3; no reliable D call. Between the trimmed V and J ends, which lost 2 bases and 1 base, there was a span of 4 bases. CDR1 and CDR2 (germline): SNHLY, FYNNEI. The CDR3 has 13 amino acids.

For the CDR3, the DNA is TGTGCCAGCAGCGCGAACACTGAAGCTTTCTTT. Residues: CASSANTEAFF. The chain recombines TRBV9 with TRBJ1-1; D is unresolved. The V end was cut by 3 bases, the J end by 1 base, with 1 base between. The CDR3 extends over 11 amino acids. Per germline, CDR1 SGDLS and CDR2 YYNGEE. The complete variable domain, with remaining parts taken from reference TRBV9 and TRBJ1-1, reads DSGVTQTPKHLITATGQRVTLRCSPRSGDLSVYWYQQSLDQGLQFLIQYYNGEERAKGNILERFSAQQFPDLHSELNLSSLELGDSALYFCASSANTEAFFGQGTRLTVV.

V is TRBV5-5 and J is TRBJ1-2; D remains ambiguous. Looked up from germline, CDR1 is SGHKS and CDR2 is YYEKEE (reference sequence). V was pared by 5 bases and J by 3 bases, with 8 bases between. The CDR3 totals 12 residues. Here the CDR3 DNA reads TGTGCCAGCAGTCCACCCGACTATGGCTACACCTTC. Translated, it gives CASSPPDYGYTF. The entire variable domain, with the rest obtained from reference TRBV5-5 and TRBJ1-2, is as follows: DAGVTQSPTHLIKTRGQQVTLRCSPISGHKSVSWYQQVLGQGPQFIFQYYEKEERGRGNFPDRFSARQFPNYSSELNVNALLLGDSALYLCASSPPDYGYTFGSGTRLTVV.

The chain links TRBV19 to TRBJ1-1; D perhaps matches TRBD1 (6 bases). Trimming removed 7 bases at V and 4 bases at J, with 16 bases between. Per the germline V gene, CDR1 is LNHDA and CDR2 is SQIVND (reference sequence). CDR3 size: 14 residues. Written as DNA, the CDR3 is TGTGCCAGTATGGGGGAACAAGGGGGCACTGAAGCTTTCTTT. Amino acid sequence: CASMGEQGGTEAFF.

A word on this clone: A junction end diverges from the germline sequence, so it may reflect a read error. Other DNA sequences in this specimen translate into the identical CDR3. The genes are TRBV4-2 and TRBJ2-7; 8 bases line up with TRBD2. The CDR3 consists of 16 residues. Germline CDR1 LGHNA, CDR2 YNFKEQ. The CDR3 coding sequence is TGTGCCAGTAGCCAAGATAATAGCGGGGTCTCCTACGAGCAGTACTTC. Translation: CASSQDNSGVSYEQYF.

The rearrangement joins TRBV19 to TRBJ1-2; 8 bases are shared with TRBD1. Losses at the gene ends were 6 bases for V and 4 bases for J; bases not matched to a gene: 7. CDR1 LNHDA and CDR2 SQIVND come from the germline V gene (reference sequence). The CDR3 is made up of 14 amino acids. The CDR3, as DNA: TGTGCCAGTAGATACACCGGACAGGGCTATGGCTACACCTTC. Translated: CASRYTGQGYGYTF.

The rearrangement joins TRBV6-4 to TRBJ1-2; no clear D. Per germline, CDR1 MRHNA and CDR2 SNTAGT. The CDR3 runs 15 residues. With 0 bases removed from V and 2 bases from J, the gap between germline ends came to 10 bases. CDR3 sequence (DNA): TGTGCCAGCAGTGACTCATTTGAGCTCAACTATGGCTACACCTTC. It codes for CASSDSFELNYGYTF.

The rearrangement uses TRBV5-4 and TRBJ2-5; D gene ambiguous. This CDR3 contains 13 residues. Trimming left V 1 base short and J 3 bases short, with 7 bases between. Germline V CDR1 and CDR2: SGHNT, YYREEE (reference sequence). CDR3 sequence (DNA): TGTGCCAGCAGCTTGAAGCAGAAAGAGACCCAGTACTTC. It translates to CASSLKQKETQYF.

The rearrangement links TRBV28 to TRBJ2-3; D may correspond to TRBD1 or TRBD2 (7 bases each). The germline V gene has CDR1 MDHEN and CDR2 SYDVKM. The germline V and J ends were trimmed by 1 base and 0 bases, with 17 bases remaining between them. The CDR3 has 18 residues. In DNA, the CDR3 is TGTGCCAGCAGTTTATTTCCGCAGGGGGGGACTAGCACAGATACGCAGTATTTT. Protein sequence: CASSLFPQGGTSTDTQYF. Full variable domain (outside the CDR3, taken from reference TRBV28 and TRBJ2-3): DVKVTQSSRYLVKRTGEKVFLECVQDMDHENMFWYRQDPGLGLRLIYFSYDVKMKEKGDIPEGYSVSREKKERFSLILESASTNQTSMYLCASSLFPQGGTSTDTQYFGPGTRLTVL.

This clone was counted a few times. The rearrangement uses TRBV7-2 and TRBJ2-3; D ambiguous. Germline CDR1 and CDR2: SGHTA and FQGNSA. V was cut by 4 bases and J by 2 bases, with 10 bases left in between. This CDR3 has 14 residues. The CDR3 region is CASSSSSNTDTQYF. In nucleotides, the CDR3 is TGTGCCAGCAGCTCCTCATCCAACACAGATACGCAGTATTTT.

This clone was seen just once. The rearrangement links TRBV15 to TRBJ1-2; unclear D gene. The CDR3 is 13 amino acids. Trimming pared 0 bases from V and 6 bases from J, leaving 8 bases between. Germline CDR1 reads LNHNV; CDR2 reads YYDKDF (reference sequence). The CDR3 nucleotides are TGTGCCACCAGCAGAGAAACACGGAATGGCTACACCTTC. Its translation is CATSRETRNGYTF.

The V call is TRBV30, the J call TRBJ1-1; D call uncertain. Per germline, CDR1 GTSNPN and CDR2 SVGIG (reference sequence). The CDR3 runs to 15 residues. V was clipped by 0 bases and J by 4 bases, with 15 bases between them. Here the CDR3 reads CAWSVPGQLSTEAFF. Here the CDR3 DNA reads TGTGCCTGGAGTGTACCTGGGCAGCTCTCCACTGAAGCTTTCTTT.